A selection of T cell receptor beta chains follows, all from one sample in a study of blood T cell repertoires in COVID-19. Produced via immunoSEQ multiplex PCR; TCRdb's table is partial and in-frame only. The table lists about 200,000 clones, roughly four fifths of them singletons. The sample was peripheral blood. These TCRs come from a middle-aged woman with acute or convalescent COVID-19. The CDR3 runs from the conserved cysteine through the conserved F or W. A D gene is named only where the DNA matches it firmly.

V gene	D gene	J gene	CDR3 protein
TRBV7-2	NA	TRBJ1-3	CASSLAGVSGNTIYF
TRBV18	NA	TRBJ2-7	CASSPMASYEQYF
TRBV4-3	NA	TRBJ2-7	CASSQDWGLEQYF
TRBV5-1	NA	TRBJ2-1	CASSLGGLVYNEQFF
TRBV29-1	TRBD2	TRBJ2-7	CSVEVVAGEGEQYF
TRBV6-6	TRBD1	TRBJ1-4	CASSYPQGAGEKLFF
TRBV6-6	TRBD2	TRBJ2-3	CASRTSGGADTQYF
TRBV13	TRBD1	TRBJ1-2	CASSLGQGQSYTF
TRBV6-1	NA	TRBJ1-1	CASSEGGRSEAFF
TRBV5-6	TRBD1	TRBJ1-2	CASSLSLGQGNYGYTF
TRBV18	NA	TRBJ1-1	CASSPVGNTEAFF
TRBV14	TRBD1	TRBJ2-7	CASSPHQGQGIPYEQYF
TRBV5-1	NA	TRBJ2-7	CASSSTAYEQYF
TRBV7-2	NA	TRBJ1-4	CASSLIRASVSEKLFF
TRBV15	NA	TRBJ2-1	CATSRELDNEQFF
TRBV6-5	NA	TRBJ1-3	CASTTGQSSGNTIYF
TRBV10-3	NA	TRBJ1-1	CAISGGLGTEAFF
TRBV6-6	TRBD2	TRBJ2-1	CASRSLRGRNYNEQFF
TRBV6-4	TRBD2	TRBJ2-6	CASSDSVLGTSGKRSGANVLTF
TRBV6-5	TRBD1	TRBJ1-1	CASTGAGGYTEAFF
TRBV27	NA	TRBJ2-4	CASSLTPGDIQYF
TRBV7-9	NA	TRBJ1-1	CASSLVPGKNTEAFF
TRBV2	TRBD1	TRBJ1-6	CASRLTGTASSSPLHF
TRBV20-1	NA	TRBJ2-5	CSARTERAQYF
TRBV12-3/TRBV12-4	TRBD2	TRBJ2-1	CASSPNGLDEQFF
TRBV4-1	TRBD1	TRBJ2-7	CASSQESQGAAYEQYF
TRBV30	NA	TRBJ2-2	CAWSGPANTGELFF
TRBV28	NA	TRBJ1-4	CASSGGGEKLFF
TRBV6-2/TRBV6-3	TRBD1	TRBJ2-1	CASSYSSGQGYNEQFF
TRBV9	TRBD1	TRBJ2-3	CASSVGPSNRGRTDTQYF
TRBV7-9	NA	TRBJ2-3	CASSLRTNSQYF
TRBV6-6	NA	TRBJ1-1	CASSYGQGNTEAFF
TRBV7-8	NA	TRBJ1-5	CASSSGYDQPQHF
TRBV13	NA	TRBJ2-1	CASSLLGGSYNEQFF
TRBV6-6	TRBD1	TRBJ1-3	CASSQKGANTIYF
TRBV5-5	NA	TRBJ1-3	CASSSERFSGNTIYF
TRBV5-1	TRBD1	TRBJ2-2	CASSLGQGAAWTGELFF
TRBV7-6	NA	TRBJ1-5	CASSSQQGSNQPQHF